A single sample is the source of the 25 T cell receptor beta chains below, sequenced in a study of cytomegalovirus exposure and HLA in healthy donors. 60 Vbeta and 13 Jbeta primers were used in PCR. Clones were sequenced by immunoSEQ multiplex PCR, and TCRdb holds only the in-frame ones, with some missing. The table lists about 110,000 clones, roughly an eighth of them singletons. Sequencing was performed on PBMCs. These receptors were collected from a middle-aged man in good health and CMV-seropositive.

CDR3: CASSADLKETQYF. For the CDR3, the DNA is TGTGCCAGCAGTGCGGACTTAAAAGAGACCCAGTACTTC. The chain couples TRBV2 to TRBJ2-5; the D gene is possibly TRBD2 (5 bases). The CDR3 sequence is 13 residues long. V lost 4 bases, J lost 3 bases, and 9 bases lay in between. Germline V gene data show CDR1 as SNHLY and CDR2 as FYNNEI.

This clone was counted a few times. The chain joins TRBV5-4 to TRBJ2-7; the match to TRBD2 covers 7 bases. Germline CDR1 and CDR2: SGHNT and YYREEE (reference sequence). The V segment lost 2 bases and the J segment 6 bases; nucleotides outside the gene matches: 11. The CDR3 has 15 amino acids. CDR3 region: CASSLSGITLAEQYF. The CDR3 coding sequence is TGTGCCAGCAGCTTAAGCGGGATTACCCTGGCCGAGCAGTACTTC.

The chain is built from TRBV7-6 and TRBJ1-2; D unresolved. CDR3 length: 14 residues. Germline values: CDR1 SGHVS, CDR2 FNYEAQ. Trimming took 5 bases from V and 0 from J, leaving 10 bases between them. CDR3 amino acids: CASSPRGPNYGYTF. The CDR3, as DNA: TGTGCCAGCAGCCCCCGAGGGCCTAACTATGGCTACACCTTC.

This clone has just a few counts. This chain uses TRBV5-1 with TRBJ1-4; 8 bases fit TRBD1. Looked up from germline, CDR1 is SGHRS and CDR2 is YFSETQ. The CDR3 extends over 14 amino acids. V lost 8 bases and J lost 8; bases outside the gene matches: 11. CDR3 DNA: TGCGCCAGTAGGTTCGGGACAGGAGAGGAAAAACTGTTTTTT. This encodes CASRFGTGEEKLFF.

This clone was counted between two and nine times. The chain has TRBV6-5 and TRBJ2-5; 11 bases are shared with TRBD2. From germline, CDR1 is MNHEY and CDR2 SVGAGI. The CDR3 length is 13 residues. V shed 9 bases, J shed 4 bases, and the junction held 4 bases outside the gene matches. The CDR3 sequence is CASDSGRGETQYF. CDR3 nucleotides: TGTGCCAGTGATAGCGGGAGGGGAGAGACCCAGTACTTC.

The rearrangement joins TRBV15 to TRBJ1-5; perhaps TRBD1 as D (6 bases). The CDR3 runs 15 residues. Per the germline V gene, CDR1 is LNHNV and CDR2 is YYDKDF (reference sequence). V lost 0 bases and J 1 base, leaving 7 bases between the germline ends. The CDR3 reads CATSRERGSNQPQHF. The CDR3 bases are TGTGCCACCAGCAGAGAGAGGGGGAGCAATCAGCCCCAGCATTTT.

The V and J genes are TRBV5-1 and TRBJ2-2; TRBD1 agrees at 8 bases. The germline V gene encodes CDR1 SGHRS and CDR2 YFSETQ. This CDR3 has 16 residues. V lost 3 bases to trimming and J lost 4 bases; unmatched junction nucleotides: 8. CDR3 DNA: TGCGCCAGCAGCTCGGGACAGGCTTCTGGCACCGGGGAGCTGTTTTTT. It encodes CASSSGQASGTGELFF. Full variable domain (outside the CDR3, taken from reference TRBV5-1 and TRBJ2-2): KAGVTQTPRYLIKTRGQQVTLSCSPISGHRSVSWYQQTPGQGLQFLFEYFSETQRNKGNFPGRFSGRQFSNSRSEMNVSTLELGDSALYLCASSSGQASGTGELFFGEGSRLTVL.

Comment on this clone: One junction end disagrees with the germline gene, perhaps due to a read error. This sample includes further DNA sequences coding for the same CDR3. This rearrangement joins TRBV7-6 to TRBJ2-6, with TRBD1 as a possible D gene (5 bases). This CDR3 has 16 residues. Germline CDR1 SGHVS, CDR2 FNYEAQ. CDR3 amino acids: CASSSRGSSGANVLTF. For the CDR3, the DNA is TGTGCCAGCAGTTCTCGAGGCAGCTCTGGGGCCAACGTTCTGACTTTC.

The chain's CDR3 is CASRTGSYEQYF. CDR3 in DNA: TGTGCCAGCAGGACAGGATCCTACGAGCAGTACTTC. The rearrangement joins TRBV6-5 to TRBJ2-7, with D possibly being TRBD1 (6 bases). The V end was cut by 6 bases, the J end by 1 base, with 7 bases between. This CDR3 spans 12 amino acids. Germline V gives CDR1 MNHEY, CDR2 SVGAGI.

Here the CDR3 reads CATRQGSRETQYF. In DNA form, the CDR3 reads TGTGCCACCCGACAGGGGTCGCGAGAGACCCAGTACTTC. The chain is built from TRBV7-9 and TRBJ2-5; 8 nucleotides align to TRBD1. CDR1 SEHNR and CDR2 FQNEAQ come from the germline V gene (reference sequence). The CDR3 runs 13 residues. V dropped 10 bases and J dropped 4; count of bases not matched to a gene: 8.

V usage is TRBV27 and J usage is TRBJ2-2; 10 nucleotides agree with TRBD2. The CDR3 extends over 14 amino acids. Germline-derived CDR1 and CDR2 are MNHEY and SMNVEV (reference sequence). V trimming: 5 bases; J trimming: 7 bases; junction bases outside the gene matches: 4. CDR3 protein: CASSLAGVVGELFF. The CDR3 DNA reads TGTGCCAGCAGTCTAGCGGGAGTAGTCGGGGAGCTGTTTTTT.

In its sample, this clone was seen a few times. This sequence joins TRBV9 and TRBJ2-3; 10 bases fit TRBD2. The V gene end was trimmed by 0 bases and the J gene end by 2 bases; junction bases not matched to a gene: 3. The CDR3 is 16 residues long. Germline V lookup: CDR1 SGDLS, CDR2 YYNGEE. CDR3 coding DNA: TGTGCCAGCAGCGTAGCGGGACTAGCGAACACAGATACGCAGTATTTT. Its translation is CASSVAGLANTDTQYF. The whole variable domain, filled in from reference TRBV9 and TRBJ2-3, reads DSGVTQTPKHLITATGQRVTLRCSPRSGDLSVYWYQQSLDQGLQFLIQYYNGEERAKGNILERFSAQQFPDLHSELNLSSLELGDSALYFCASSVAGLANTDTQYFGPGTRLTVL.

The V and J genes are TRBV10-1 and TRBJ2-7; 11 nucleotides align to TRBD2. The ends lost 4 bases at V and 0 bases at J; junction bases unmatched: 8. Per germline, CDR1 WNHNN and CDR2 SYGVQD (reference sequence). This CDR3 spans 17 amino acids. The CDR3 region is CASSGLAGLPSSYEQYF. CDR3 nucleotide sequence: TGCGCCAGCAGTGGACTAGCGGGACTCCCTAGCTCCTACGAGCAGTACTTC.

The CDR3, as DNA: TGTGCCAGCAGCCAACTAAGACAGGGCGAAAGTGAAAAACTGTTTTTT. The encoded protein is CASSQLRQGESEKLFF. The V gene is TRBV4-2, the J gene TRBJ1-4; 7 positions match TRBD1. CDR1 and CDR2 from the germline V gene are LGHNA and YNFKEQ. The CDR3 runs to 16 residues. V dropped 2 bases and J dropped 7; count of bases not matched to a gene: 10.

The CDR3 nucleotides are TGTGCCAGCAGCTTGGAGAACGAGCAGTACTTC. This encodes CASSLENEQYF. The chain links TRBV11-2 to TRBJ2-7; D is unclear. CDR3 length: 11 amino acids. The germline gives CDR1 SGHAT, CDR2 FQNNGV. V lost 3 bases to trimming and J lost 5 bases, with 5 bases between them.

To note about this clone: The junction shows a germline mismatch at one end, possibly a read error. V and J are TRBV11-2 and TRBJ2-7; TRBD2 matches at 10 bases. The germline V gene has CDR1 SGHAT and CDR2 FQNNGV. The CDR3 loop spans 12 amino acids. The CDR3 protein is CASSPPAGGLHF. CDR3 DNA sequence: TGTGCCAGCAGCCCCCCAGCGGGAGGGTTACACTTC.

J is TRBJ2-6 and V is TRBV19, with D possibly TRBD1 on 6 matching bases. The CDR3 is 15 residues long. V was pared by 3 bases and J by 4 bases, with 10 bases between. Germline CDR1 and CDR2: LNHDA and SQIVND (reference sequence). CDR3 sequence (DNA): TGTGCCAGTAGTATCGGGACACCCGGGGCCAACGTCCTGACTTTC. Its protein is CASSIGTPGANVLTF.

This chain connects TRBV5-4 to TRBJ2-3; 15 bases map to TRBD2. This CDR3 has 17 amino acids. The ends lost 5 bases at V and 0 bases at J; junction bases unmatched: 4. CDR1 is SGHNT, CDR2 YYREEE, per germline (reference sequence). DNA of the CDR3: TGTGCCAGCAGAGGGACTAGCGGGAGGACTAGCACAGATACGCAGTATTTT. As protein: CASRGTSGRTSTDTQYF.

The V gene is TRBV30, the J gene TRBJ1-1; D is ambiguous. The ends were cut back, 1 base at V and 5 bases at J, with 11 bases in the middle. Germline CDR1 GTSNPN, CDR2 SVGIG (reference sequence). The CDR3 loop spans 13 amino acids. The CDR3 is CAWSENRGTEAFF. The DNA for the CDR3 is TGTGCCTGGAGTGAGAACAGAGGGACTGAAGCTTTCTTT.

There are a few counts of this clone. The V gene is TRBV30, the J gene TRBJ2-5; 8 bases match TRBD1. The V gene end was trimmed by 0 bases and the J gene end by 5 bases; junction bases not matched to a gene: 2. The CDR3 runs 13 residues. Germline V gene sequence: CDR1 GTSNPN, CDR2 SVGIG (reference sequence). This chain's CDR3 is CAWSVRDRETQYF. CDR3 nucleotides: TGTGCCTGGAGTGTCCGGGACAGGGAGACCCAGTACTTC.

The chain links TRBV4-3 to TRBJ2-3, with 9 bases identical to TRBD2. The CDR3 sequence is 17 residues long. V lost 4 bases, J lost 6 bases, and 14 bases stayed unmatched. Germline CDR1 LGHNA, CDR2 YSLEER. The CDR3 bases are TGCGCCAGCAGCCTCTTTGGGCCGCGGGAGGGCTGGGATACGCAGTATTTT. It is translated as CASSLFGPREGWDTQYF.

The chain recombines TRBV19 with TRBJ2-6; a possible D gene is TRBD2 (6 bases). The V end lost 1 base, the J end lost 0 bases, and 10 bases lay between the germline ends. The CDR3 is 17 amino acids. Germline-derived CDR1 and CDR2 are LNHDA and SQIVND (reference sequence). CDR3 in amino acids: CASSIAGVRSGANVLTF. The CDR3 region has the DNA TGTGCCAGTAGTATAGCGGGGGTCCGCTCTGGGGCCAACGTCCTGACTTTC.

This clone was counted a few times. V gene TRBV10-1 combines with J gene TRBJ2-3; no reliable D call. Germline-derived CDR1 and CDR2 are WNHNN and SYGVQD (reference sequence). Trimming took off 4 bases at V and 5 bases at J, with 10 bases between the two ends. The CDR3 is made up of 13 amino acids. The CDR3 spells CASSGGPIDTQYF. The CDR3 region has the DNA TGCGCCAGCAGTGGCGGCCCCATAGATACGCAGTATTTT.

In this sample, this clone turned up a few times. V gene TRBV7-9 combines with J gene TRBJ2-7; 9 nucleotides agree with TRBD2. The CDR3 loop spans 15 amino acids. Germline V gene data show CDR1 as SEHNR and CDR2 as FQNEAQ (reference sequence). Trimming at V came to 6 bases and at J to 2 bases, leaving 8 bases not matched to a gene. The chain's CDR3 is CASSSGSGPPYEQYF. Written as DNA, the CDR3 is TGTGCCAGCAGTAGCGGGAGTGGTCCTCCCTACGAGCAGTACTTC.

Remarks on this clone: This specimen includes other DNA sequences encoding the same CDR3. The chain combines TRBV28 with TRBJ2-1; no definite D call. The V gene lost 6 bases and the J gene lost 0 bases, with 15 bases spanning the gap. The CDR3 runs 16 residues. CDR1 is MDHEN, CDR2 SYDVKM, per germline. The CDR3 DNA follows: TGTGCCAGCAGCATCCGAGACTGGAGCTCCTACAATGAGCAGTTCTTC. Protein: CASSIRDWSSYNEQFF.